This T cell receptor beta chain was sequenced during a study of shared clonotypes between healthy human individuals. In the original analysis: Filtering differed since immunoSEQ provided only junctions, with no quality scores. The table came from immunoSEQ multiplex PCR; TCRdb's copy has only in-frame clones and leaves some out. The V and J calls and the clone size are those of that table, but D and trimming were determined from the DNA. The repertoire includes roughly 2.5 million clones, around nine tenths of them detected once, and about 0.13% sits in the top ten. Trimming pared 4 bases from V and 8 bases from J, leaving 13 bases between. This CDR3 is 13 amino acids long. Germline loops: CDR1 SEHNR, CDR2 FQNEAQ (reference sequence).

The source material was naive CD4+ T cells sorted from blood. Subset defined: CD45RA+ positively selected. The sequence was collected from a man between 18 and 35 years old in good health. The V and J genes are TRBV7-9 and TRBJ2-3, with D perhaps TRBD2 (6 bases). The CDR3: CASSWGGEGTQYF. The CDR3 DNA reads TGTGCCAGCAGCTGGGGCGGGGAAGGTACGCAGTATTTT.